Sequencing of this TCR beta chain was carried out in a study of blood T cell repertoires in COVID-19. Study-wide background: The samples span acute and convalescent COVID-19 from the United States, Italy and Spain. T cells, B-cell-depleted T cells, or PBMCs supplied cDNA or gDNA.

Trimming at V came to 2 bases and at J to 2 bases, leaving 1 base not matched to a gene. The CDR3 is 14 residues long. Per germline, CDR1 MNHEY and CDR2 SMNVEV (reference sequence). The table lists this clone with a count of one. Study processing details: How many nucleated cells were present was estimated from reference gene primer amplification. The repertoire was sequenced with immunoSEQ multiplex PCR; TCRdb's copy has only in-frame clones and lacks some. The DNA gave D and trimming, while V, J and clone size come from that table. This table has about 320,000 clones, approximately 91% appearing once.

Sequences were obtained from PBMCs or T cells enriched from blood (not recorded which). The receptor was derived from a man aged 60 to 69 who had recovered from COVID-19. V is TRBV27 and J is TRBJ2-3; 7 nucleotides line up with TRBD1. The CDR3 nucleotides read TGTGCCAGCAGTTTAGACAGGGCCACAGATACGCAGTATTTT. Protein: CASSLDRATDTQYF.